This T cell receptor (beta chain) comes out of a study of type 1 regulatory T cells (dated by TCRdb to the early 2020s). With regard to the full study: The study characterized an in vitro protocol that generated a Tr1-enriched, alloantigen-specific CD4 T cell product named T-allo10. Patients with hematological malignancies who were receiving allogeneic hematopoietic stem cell transplantation were the group in which T-allo10 was being clinically evaluated. Findings and caveats that apply to the study as a whole: A more restricted TCR repertoire was observed in Tr1 cells than in non-Tr1 cells, and this restriction was interpreted in the study as alloantigen-induced clonal expansion.

Trimming at the junction amounts to 5 bases on V and 6 bases on J, and the germline ends lie 16 bases apart. There are 13 amino acids in the CDR3, from cysteine to phenylalanine inclusive. Only CDR3 DNA remains: 39 bases, in frame from the first base. The germline V gene (reference sequence) specifies DFQATT as CDR1 and SNEGSKA as CDR2. TCRdb records Illumina MiSeq as the sequencer. The raw public data were reprocessed by TCRdb itself: fastp quality trimming at Q25, MiXCR clonotype calling, in-frame beta chains only. Each CDR3 protein gets just one entry, which takes the most common genes and DNA from the rows behind it. The sample table holds about 65,000 distinct CDR3 sequences, of which roughly half were seen once. The ten top clones hold about 2% of the sample. This clonotype was picked up a small number of times. Its specific antigen is unknown. No much larger clone is present one base from it, and per-base qualities are unavailable.

The rearranged chain carries TRBV20-1 and TRBJ1-2; the D segment could be TRBD1, given 5 matching bases. This TCR was sampled from a human donor in good health. The specimen was cultured non-Tr1 T cells, either the whole culture or a sorted T cell fraction (not recorded which). Explained via the paper, the cell subset or site label denotes: non-Tr1 population from the T-allo10 product. CDR3 region: CSAQDGGSHGYTF. The nucleotide sequence reads TGCAGTGCTCAAGACGGGGGATCTCATGGCTACACCTTC.